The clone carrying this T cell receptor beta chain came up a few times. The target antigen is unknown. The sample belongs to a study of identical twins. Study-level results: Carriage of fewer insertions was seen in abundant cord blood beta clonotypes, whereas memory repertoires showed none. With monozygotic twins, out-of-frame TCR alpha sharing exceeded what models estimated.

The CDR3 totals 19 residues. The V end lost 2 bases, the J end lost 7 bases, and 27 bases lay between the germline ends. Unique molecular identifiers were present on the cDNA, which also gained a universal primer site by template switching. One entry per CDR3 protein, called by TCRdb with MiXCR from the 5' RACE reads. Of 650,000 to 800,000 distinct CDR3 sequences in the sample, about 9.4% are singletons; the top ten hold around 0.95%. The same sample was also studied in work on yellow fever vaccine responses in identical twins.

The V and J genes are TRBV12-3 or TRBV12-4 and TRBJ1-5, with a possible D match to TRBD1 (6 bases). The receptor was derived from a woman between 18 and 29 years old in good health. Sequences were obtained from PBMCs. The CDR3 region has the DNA TGTGCCAGCAGTTTAACACGCCCCAAAACAGGGAGCGGTTGGCAGCCCCAGCATTTT. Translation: CASSLTRPKTGSGWQPQHF.